The clone carrying this TCR beta chain was counted ten times or more. Its cognate antigen is unknown. The data were obtained in a study of molecular identifiers for immune sequencing clone quantification. Findings and caveats of the study: Identical TCR molecules sharing a barcode could underestimate highly expanded clone sizes.

The CDR3 consists of 12 residues. Trimming cost V 2 bases and J 5 bases, with 9 bases left between them. CDR1 is GTSNPN, CDR2 SVGIG, per germline (reference sequence). TCRdb re-derived calls from the PCR reads in MiXCR, one entry per CDR3 protein. The sample contains about 640,000 distinct CDR3 sequences, approximately 20% of which appear only once. This chain connects TRBV30 to TRBJ1-1; D is unclear. The sequenced sample consisted of naive CD8+ T cells from blood, with Jurkat cell RNA spiked in. This sample's subset: FACS-sorted CD8+CD4-CCR7+CD45RA+ naive T cells. The source of this sequence is a human donor in good health. Some libraries in this study had Jurkat cell RNA spiked in. The CDR3 DNA reads as TGTGCCTGGAGTTCCACGGAAACTGAAGCTTTCTTT. The encoded protein is CAWSSTETEAFF.